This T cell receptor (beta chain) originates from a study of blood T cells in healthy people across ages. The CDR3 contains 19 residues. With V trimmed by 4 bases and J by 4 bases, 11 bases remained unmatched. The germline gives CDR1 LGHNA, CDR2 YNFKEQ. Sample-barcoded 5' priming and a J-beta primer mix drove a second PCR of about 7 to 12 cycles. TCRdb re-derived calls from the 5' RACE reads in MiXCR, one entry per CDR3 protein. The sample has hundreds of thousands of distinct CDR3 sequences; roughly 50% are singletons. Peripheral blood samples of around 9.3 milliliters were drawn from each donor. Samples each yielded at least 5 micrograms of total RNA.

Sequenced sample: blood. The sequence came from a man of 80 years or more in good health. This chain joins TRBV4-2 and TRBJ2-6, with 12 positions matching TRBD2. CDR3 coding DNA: TGTGCCAGCAGCCGCCTGACTAGCGGGAGAGCGTTCGGGGCCAACGTCCTGACTTTC. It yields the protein CASSRLTSGRAFGANVLTF.